A single sample gave rise to the 2 T cell receptor beta chains below, sequenced in a study of T cells in women clearing cervical HPV infection. The protocol was immunoSEQ multiplex PCR, while the TCRdb copy is restricted to in-frame clones and leaves out a portion. The repertoire table contains over 45,000 clones. The sample taken for sequencing was blood buffy coat. Receptors were obtained from a woman between 18 and 75 years old with a cervical HPV16 infection that either progressed to CIN3+ or cleared (not recorded which).

As for this clone: The read is 3 residues too short to cover the CDR3 end, so that end is filled in from the germline J gene. The chain joins TRBV7-2 to TRBJ1-1; TRBD1 agrees at 9 bases. Germline V lookup: CDR1 SGHTA, CDR2 FQGNSA. This CDR3 spans 12 amino acids. The covered CDR3 bases are TGTGCCAGCAGCTTGACAGGGGGTTGG. Translated, it gives CASSLTGGW. The CDR3, in full, reads CASSLTGGWAFF.

About this clone: The read ends 3 residues early relative to the CDR3; the germline J gene fills the gap. V gene TRBV20-1 combines with J gene TRBJ2-3; D unclear. CDR3 length: 12 amino acids. Germline V lookup: CDR1 DFQATT, CDR2 SNEGSKA (reference sequence). V was cut by 2 bases and J by 6 bases, with 9 bases left in between. The sequenced CDR3 bases are TGCAGTGCTAGACACGGGTCGGATACG. Its protein is CSARHGSDT. The complete CDR3 reads CSARHGSDTQYF.